This T cell receptor beta chain appears in the sequencing data of a study of blood T cell repertoires in COVID-19. Assay used: immunoSEQ multiplex PCR; TCRdb lists only in-frame clones, some missing. There are around 300,000 clones in the sample; 80% to 90% occur only once, and around 4.6% lies in the top ten. The sample holds one count of this clone. V shed 1 base, J shed 6 bases, and the junction held 5 bases outside the gene matches. The CDR3 has 15 amino acids. CDR1 is SGHVS, CDR2 FNYEAQ, per germline. Sequencing used PBMCs or T cells enriched from blood (not recorded which). This chain connects TRBV7-6 to TRBJ2-3; 9 bases map to TRBD2. This receptor was obtained from a man aged 30-40 years who had recovered from COVID-19. The chain's CDR3 is CASSLGSGGTDTQYF. CDR3 DNA: TGTGCCAGCAGCTTAGGTAGCGGGGGTACCGATACGCAGTATTTT.